Sequencing of this T cell receptor beta chain was carried out in a study of blood T cell repertoires in COVID-19. For the study at large: Samples taken during acute and convalescent COVID-19 were collected in the United States, Italy and Spain. The cDNA or gDNA used as material had been derived from T cells, B-cell-depleted T cells, or PBMCs.

Authors' data handling: Researchers report that nucleated cell counts were estimated from reference gene primer amplification. The table came from immunoSEQ multiplex PCR; TCRdb's copy has only in-frame clones and leaves some out. V, J and clone size are taken as reported in that table, and D and trimming were inferred from the DNA itself. The repertoire holds 150,000 to 200,000 clones, with 75% to 90% as singletons. In this sample, this clone turned up once. Other DNA sequences from this sample encode an identical CDR3 as well. Germline V gene lookup returns CDR1 SGDLS and CDR2 YYNGEE. The CDR3 is 14 residues long. Trimming took 4 bases from V and 1 from J; bases not matched to a gene: 3.

The sequencing input was peripheral blood. The rearrangement uses TRBV9 and TRBJ1-2; 8 nucleotides line up with TRBD1. The clonotype originates from a human donor with acute or convalescent COVID-19. The donor label of this sample is uncertain. The CDR3 sequence: CASSPQGGNYGYTF. DNA of the CDR3: TGTGCCAGCAGCCCACAGGGGGGTAACTATGGCTACACCTTC. The variable domain in full, with the rest retrieved from reference TRBV9 and TRBJ1-2, is DSGVTQTPKHLITATGQRVTLRCSPRSGDLSVYWYQQSLDQGLQFLIQYYNGEERAKGNILERFSAQQFPDLHSELNLSSLELGDSALYFCASSPQGGNYGYTFGSGTRLTVV.